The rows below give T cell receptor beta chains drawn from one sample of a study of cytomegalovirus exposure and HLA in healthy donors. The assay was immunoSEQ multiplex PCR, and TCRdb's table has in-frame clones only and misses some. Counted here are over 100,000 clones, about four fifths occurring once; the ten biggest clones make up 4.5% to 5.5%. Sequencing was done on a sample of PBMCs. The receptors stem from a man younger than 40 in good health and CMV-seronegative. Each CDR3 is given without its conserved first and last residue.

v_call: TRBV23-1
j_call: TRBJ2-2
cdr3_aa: SSSQSPILGTGNTGELF

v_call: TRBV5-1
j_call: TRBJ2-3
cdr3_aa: ASSSLPTDTQY

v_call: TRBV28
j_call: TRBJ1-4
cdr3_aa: ASSSALGGPNEKLF

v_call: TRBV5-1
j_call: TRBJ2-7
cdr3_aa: ASSSDYEQY

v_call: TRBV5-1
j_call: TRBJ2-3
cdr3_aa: ASSLAPDRADTQY

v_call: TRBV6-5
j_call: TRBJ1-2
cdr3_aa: ASTKTGNYGYT

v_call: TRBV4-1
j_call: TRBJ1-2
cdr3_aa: ASRYTGFYT

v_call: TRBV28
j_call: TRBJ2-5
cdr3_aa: ASSLRGRAGETQY

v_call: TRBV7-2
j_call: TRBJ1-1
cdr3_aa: ASSPDGGAF

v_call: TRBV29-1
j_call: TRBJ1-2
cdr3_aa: SVEGEGTGYGYT

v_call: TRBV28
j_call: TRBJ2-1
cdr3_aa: ASLAGGYNEQF

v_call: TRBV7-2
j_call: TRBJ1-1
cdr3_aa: ASMRVLNTEAF

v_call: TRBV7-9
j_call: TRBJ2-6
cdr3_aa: ASSSRSPGANVLT

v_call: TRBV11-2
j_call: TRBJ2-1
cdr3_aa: ASGSTGTSGNEQF

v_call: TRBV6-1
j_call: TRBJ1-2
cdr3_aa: AGAGNYGYT

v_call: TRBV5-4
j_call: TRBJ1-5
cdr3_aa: ASSLGGEDQPQH

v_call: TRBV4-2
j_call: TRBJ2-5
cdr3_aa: ASSQVPTGGLGETQY